One TCR beta chain is described in this entry. This sample is drawn from a study of T cells expressing NK-cell markers. About the study: It was sorted CD3+CD56+NKG2C+, CD3+CD56+NKG2C- and CD3+CD56-NKG2C+ T cells that supplied the TCR beta repertoires.

TCRdb processed the 5' RACE reads again and assigns one entry to each CDR3 protein, with no DNA. This table lists about 460,000 distinct CDR3 sequences. The CDR3 is made up of 13 amino acids. This sequence originates from a woman between 50 and 59 years old in good health. The sample taken for sequencing was blood T cells: a sorted CD56 or NKG2C T cell subset, CD4+ or CD8+ T cells, or bulk PBMC T cells (not recorded which). The chain couples TRBV12-3 or TRBV12-4 to TRBJ2-6; TCRdb picks TRBD1, but there is no DNA to check that call. The CDR3 protein is CATQGAVTNVLTF.